The clone carrying this TCR beta chain was seen only a few times. V was trimmed by 6 bases and J by 3 bases, leaving 5 bases between them. The CDR3 has 12 amino acids. CDR1 and CDR2 from the germline V gene are MDHEN and SYDVKM. The data are from a study of identical twins. In TCRdb, the 5' RACE reads were re-called with MiXCR into one record per CDR3 protein. The data contain approximately 630,000 distinct CDR3 sequences, less than 9% of them singletons. Separately, the same data were catalogued under a study of yellow fever vaccine responses in identical twins.

This receptor was obtained from a woman aged 18 to 35 in good health. The chain employs TRBV28 and TRBJ2-2; D gene ambiguous. Sequencing was done on a sample of PBMCs. For the CDR3, the DNA is TGTGCCAGCAGGTCCGACACCGGGGAGCTGTTTTTT. It translates to CASRSDTGELFF.